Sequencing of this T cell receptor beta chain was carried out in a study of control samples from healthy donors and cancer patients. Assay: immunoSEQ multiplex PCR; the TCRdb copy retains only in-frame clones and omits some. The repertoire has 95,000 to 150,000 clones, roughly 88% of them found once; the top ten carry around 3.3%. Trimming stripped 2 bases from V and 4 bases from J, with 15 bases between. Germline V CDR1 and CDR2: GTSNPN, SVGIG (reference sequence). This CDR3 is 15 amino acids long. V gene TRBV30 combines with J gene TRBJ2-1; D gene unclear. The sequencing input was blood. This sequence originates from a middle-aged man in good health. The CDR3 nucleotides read TGTGCCTGGAGTCCCCCACCAGATCCTTACAATGAGCAGTTCTTC. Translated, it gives CAWSPPPDPYNEQFF.